Given below is one T cell receptor (beta chain) in context. This clonotype is classified as medium-sized (0.01 to 0.1%). Its antigen target is currently unknown. No base quality information exists; no much larger clone differs at one position. This sample was taken from a study of identical twins (dated by TCRdb to the mid-2010s). Study-level background: The study deep-sequenced TCR alpha and beta repertoires from monozygotic twins, unrelated adults of various ages and cord blood to test whether fetal clonotypes persist. To rule out contamination, the twin experiments were replicated at different times with different library preparation protocols.

The paper's findings and limits, for the study overall: A weaker excess of twin sharing was found in beta out-of-frame sequences because the signal-to-noise ratio was lowered by fewer shared sequences. Because the same donors could not be followed over many years, the conclusions depended on cross-sectional statistical analysis. Fewer insertions were carried by abundant cord blood beta clonotypes; a weaker similar trend was observed in young adult naive repertoires, while no such trend was observed in memory repertoires. In monozygotic twins, recombination models systematically underestimated out-of-frame TCR alpha sharing, but the models matched the sharing seen between unrelated individuals. Compared with coincidental sharing between unrelated individuals, out-of-frame TCR alpha sequences shared between twins had an excess of sequences with low generation probability. Invariant T cells such as MAIT and iNKT could partly confound zero-insertion analyses, although diverse VJ usage argued against such confounding for most clonotypes.

The library was built by means of 5' RACE. The instrument was an Illumina HiSeq 2000. Template switching added a universal primer binding site, and the final cDNA carried a unique molecular identifier that allowed TCR cDNA molecules to be counted accurately. Specific primers in the conserved constant-segment region were used to synthesize first-strand cDNA for TCR alpha and beta chains. To control for contamination, each cDNA library was double barcoded with a SMART-Mk sample barcode plus Illumina barcodes. TruSeq adapter sequences along with Illumina sample barcodes were introduced in two successive PCR steps. The TCR alpha and beta cDNA libraries were sequenced on the Illumina HiSeq platform using custom primers. Per the original workflow: MiGEC processed the raw reads to extract unique molecular identifiers, while MiXCR was used to determine the CDR3 positions. For each individual, recombination models were inferred using an EM algorithm with the repgenHMM and IGoR tools. Shared clonotype analysis was performed with the tcR package in R, normalizing sharing by the product of cloneset sizes. To study raw recombination without the effects of thymic and clonal selection, out-of-frame nonproductive sequences were analyzed. In TCRdb, the public reads were trimmed at Q25 with fastp and aligned with MiXCR, with productive beta chains retained. When rows share a CDR3 protein, they turn into one entry using the most common DNA and genes. The V and J calls were determined by TCRdb, not by the authors. For this sample there are 200,000 to 250,000 distinct CDR3 sequences; roughly a tenth appear just once. The ten largest make up more than 8% of the sample.

Cut back by 3 bases and 1 base, the V and J ends lie 11 bases apart. CDR1 and CDR2, per the germline V gene, are SQVTM and ANQGSEA. The cysteine opens and the phenylalanine closes a CDR3 of 14 amino acids. Only the CDR3 DNA stays, 42 bases, in frame from base 1. Only healthy Caucasian donors were included. Using Miltenyi CD45RO+ enrichment and human naive T-cell isolation kits, memory (CD45RO+) and naive T cells were isolated from PBMC. The V and J segments used are TRBV29-1 and TRBJ2-3, with the D gene too uncertain to name. The source is a man between 50 and 59 years old in good health. Sequencing was carried out using memory T cells sorted from blood. This specimen's cell subset or site label, per the study, means: CD45RO+ enriched T cells. In nucleotides, the sequence is TGCAGCGTTGATAGGCCCCAGGGCACAGATACGCAGTATTTT. Its protein product is CSVDRPQGTDTQYF.